Following are 19 T cell receptor beta chains from one sample sequenced in a study of Graves' ophthalmopathy and Graves' hyperthyroidism (dated by TCRdb to between 2017 and 2018). For sequencing, an Illumina HiSeq 2000 was employed. For repertoire sequencing, TCR beta CDR3 regions were amplified from RNA transcripts. The first round was an RT-PCR using HTBI primers with the Qiagen OneStep RT-PCR kit, and this first round was followed by a second-round multiplex PCR, then size selection and purification. The raw public reads went through TCRdb reprocessing: fastp at Q25, MiXCR clone calling, in-frame beta chains kept. Records with the same CDR3 protein are collapsed into one entry carrying the most frequent genes and DNA. The sample table lists 600,000 to 700,000 distinct CDR3 sequences, about 40% of them with a count of one. Jointly, the top ten make up over 2.5% of the sample. The sequenced sample consisted of peripheral blood. The receptors come from an adult man with Graves' ophthalmopathy.

The rearrangement links TRBV25-1 to TRBJ2-2; D tentatively reads TRBD1 or TRBD2 (5 bases each). The germline V and J ends were trimmed by 6 bases and 4 bases, with 9 bases remaining between them. Germline assignment: CDR1 MGHDK and CDR2 SYGVNS. The CDR3 spans 13 residues. The CDR3 is CASRGTGTGELFF. CDR3 coding DNA: TGTGCCAGCAGGGGGACGGGCACCGGGGAGCTGTTTTTT.

This chain links TRBV27 with TRBJ2-7, with D perhaps matching TRBD1 (5 bases). The CDR3 sequence is 15 residues long. Germline CDR1 and CDR2: MNHEY and SMNVEV (reference sequence). V lost 2 bases and J 2 bases, leaving 13 bases between the germline ends. The CDR3 sequence: CASSLGARLTYEQYF. CDR3 DNA: TGTGCCAGCAGTTTAGGGGCCAGGCTCACCTACGAGCAGTACTTC.

The chain carries TRBV20-1 and TRBJ1-1; possible D gene TRBD1, 6 bases. Germline assignment: CDR1 DFQATT and CDR2 SNEGSKA (reference sequence). V was clipped by 3 bases and J by 3 bases, with 14 bases between them. CDR3 size: 14 residues. CDR3 DNA sequence: TGCAGTGCTAGGGAGGGGGGGAGCGACACTGAAGCTTTCTTT. This encodes CSAREGGSDTEAFF.

This clonotype was detected once. The chain employs TRBV7-9 and TRBJ2-1; D might be TRBD1 or TRBD2, each matching 5 bases. Per the germline V gene, CDR1 is SEHNR and CDR2 is FQNEAQ (reference sequence). The CDR3 runs 12 residues. V was pared by 4 bases and J by 8 bases, with 9 bases between. CDR3 in DNA: TGTGCCAGCAGCTCCACGGGGCATGAGCAGTTCTTC. It specifies CASSSTGHEQFF.

This clonotype has more than one count but fewer than ten. V is TRBV6-5 and J is TRBJ1-1; D uncertain. The CDR3 length is 14 residues. Trimming took 5 bases from V and 4 from J, leaving 14 bases between them. From germline, CDR1 is MNHEY and CDR2 SVGAGI. CDR3 sequence (DNA): TGTGCCAGCAGTCTACTACATAGGGCCACTGAAGCTTTCTTT. The encoded protein is CASSLLHRATEAFF.

This clonotype was seen a few times. The chain recombines TRBV4-1 with TRBJ1-2; unclear D gene. V was clipped by 3 bases and J by 4 bases, with 3 bases between them. Germline CDR1 reads MGHRA; CDR2 reads YSYEKL. The CDR3 consists of 11 residues. CDR3 bases: TGCGCCAGCAGCCAGTCCTATGGCTACACCTTC. This translates into CASSQSYGYTF.

The genes are TRBV12-3 or TRBV12-4 and TRBJ1-2, with D unresolved. Deletions cut 6 bases from V and 4 bases from J, with 12 bases between. The CDR3 totals 13 residues. CDR3 loop: CASRSAGFYGYTF. The DNA of the CDR3 is TGTGCCAGCAGATCCGCTGGTTTCTATGGCTACACCTTC.

This clonotype was detected ten times or more. The V and J genes are TRBV5-1 and TRBJ1-2; no firm D call. Germline loops: CDR1 SGHRS, CDR2 YFSETQ. This CDR3 contains 14 residues. Trimming left V 2 bases short and J 4 bases short, with 12 bases between. The DNA for the CDR3 is TGCGCCAGCAGCTTTTCCGGAGGAGGCTATGGCTACACCTTC. This translates into CASSFSGGGYGYTF.

This clonotype was seen ten or more times. The V gene is TRBV6-6, the J gene TRBJ1-4; a weak D match, TRBD1 (5 bases). The CDR3 covers 14 residues. Germline-derived CDR1 and CDR2 are MNHNY and SVGAGI (reference sequence). Trimming left V 7 bases short and J 8 bases short, with 17 bases between. CDR3 DNA: TGTGCCAGCACTCCGGGACCCGCGGGCGAAAAACTGTTTTTT. This gives the protein CASTPGPAGEKLFF.

The table lists this clonotype with many counts. This chain joins TRBV4-1 and TRBJ2-5; no clear D gene. CDR3 length: 13 amino acids. Looked up from germline, CDR1 is MGHRA and CDR2 is YSYEKL. The V gene lost 3 bases and the J gene lost 0 bases, with 5 bases spanning the gap. CDR3 coding DNA: TGCGCCAGCAGCCACCGATACCAAGAGACCCAGTACTTC. Its protein product is CASSHRYQETQYF.

This clonotype was recorded at least ten times. The J gene is TRBJ1-2, the V gene TRBV15; tentative D call: TRBD1 (5 bases). From germline, CDR1 is LNHNV and CDR2 YYDKDF (reference sequence). The CDR3 totals 17 residues. V dropped 2 bases and J dropped 6 bases, with 22 bases sitting between them. CDR3 sequence reads: CATSRTLGGSHRDGYTF. The CDR3 DNA reads TGTGCCACCAGCAGAACCCTGGGGGGTAGTCATCGCGATGGCTACACCTTC.

V gene TRBV20-1 combines with J gene TRBJ2-7, with D perhaps TRBD1 or TRBD2 (5 bases each). This CDR3 spans 15 amino acids. The ends were cut back, 0 bases at V and 3 bases at J, with 15 bases in the middle. CDR1 and CDR2 from the germline V gene are DFQATT and SNEGSKA (reference sequence). The CDR3 is CSAREKAADNYEQYF. The CDR3 nucleotides are TGCAGTGCTAGAGAAAAGGCAGCGGACAACTACGAGCAGTACTTC.

This clonotype was counted many times. The V call is TRBV16, the J call TRBJ1-5, with TRBD1 matching over 10 bases. The ends lost 7 bases at V and 1 base at J; junction bases unmatched: 10. Germline values: CDR1 KGHSY, CDR2 FQNENV. This CDR3 region has 17 residues. The CDR3 sequence: CASTDRGLLGSNQPQHF. CDR3 DNA: TGTGCCAGCACCGACAGGGGGCTACTTGGAAGCAATCAGCCCCAGCATTTT.

V and J are TRBV25-1 and TRBJ2-7, with D unresolved. CDR3 length equals 14 residues. Trimming took 6 bases from V and 1 from J, leaving 13 bases between them. The germline CDR1 and CDR2 sequences are MGHDK and SYGVNS. The CDR3 DNA follows: TGTGCCAGCAGAGAGAAAGGGCAGTCCTACGAGCAGTACTTC. Translated: CASREKGQSYEQYF.

The V gene is TRBV10-3, the J gene TRBJ2-2; unclear D gene. V dropped 10 bases and J dropped 3 bases, with 15 bases sitting between them. This CDR3 contains 14 residues. Germline V lookup: CDR1 ENHRY, CDR2 SYGVKD. The CDR3 is CASSPWEHTGELFF. Here the CDR3 DNA reads TGTGCCAGCTCACCTTGGGAACACACCGGGGAGCTGTTTTTT.

There are many counts of this clonotype. This rearrangement joins TRBV14 to TRBJ2-2; either TRBD1 or TRBD2 may supply D (5 bases each). This CDR3 region has 14 residues. Trimming pared 0 bases from V and 6 bases from J, leaving 8 bases between. Germline V gene sequence: CDR1 SGHDN, CDR2 FVKESK. CDR3 protein: CASSQDWGSGELFF. The CDR3 DNA sequence: TGTGCCAGCAGCCAAGACTGGGGGTCCGGGGAGCTGTTTTTT.

This chain uses TRBV25-1 with TRBJ1-1; TRBD1 agrees at 10 bases. CDR1 and CDR2 from the germline V gene are MGHDK and SYGVNS. V lost 9 bases and J lost 5; bases outside the gene matches: 6. The CDR3 totals 13 residues. The CDR3 DNA reads TGTGCCAGTGGACAGGGGGGAGGAACTGAAGCTTTCTTT. It is translated as CASGQGGGTEAFF.

This clonotype has at least ten counts. Sequence at one end of the junction differs from germline and may be a read error. V is TRBV12-5 and J is TRBJ1-1, with 8 bases identical to TRBD1. CDR1 LGHNT and CDR2 FRNRAP come from the germline V gene. The CDR3 is 14 amino acids. Here the CDR3 DNA reads TGTGCTAGTGGAATCAGGGGGCTGAAGACTGAAGCTTTCTTT. This encodes CASGIRGLKTEAFF.

The J gene is TRBJ1-1, the V gene TRBV7-6; 7 positions agree with TRBD1. The V gene end was trimmed by 5 bases and the J gene end by 7 bases; junction bases not matched to a gene: 13. This CDR3 is 15 amino acids long. In germline, CDR1 is SGHVS, CDR2 FNYEAQ. This chain's CDR3 is CASSVDEGAQNEAFF. As DNA, the CDR3 is TGTGCCAGCAGCGTTGATGAGGGGGCGCAAAATGAAGCTTTCTTT.